The 30 T cell receptor beta chains reported below all come from one sample, sequenced in a study of T-cell reconstitution after alpha-beta-depleted transplantation in children. The TCRbeta library was prepared with unique molecular identifiers. TCRdb called the PCR reads again in MiXCR, with one record for every CDR3 protein. The sample lists roughly 220,000 distinct CDR3 sequences; around 12% were seen once. The sample in question was PBMCs from the stem cell graft donor, obtained from the stem cell graft. The origin of the receptors is a human donor who donated a stem cell graft to a child with acute lymphoblastic leukemia.

The sample holds many counts of this clonotype. The rearrangement links TRBV5-1 to TRBJ2-7, with D hard to call. Germline loops: CDR1 SGHRS, CDR2 YFSETQ. With 2 bases removed from V and 4 bases from J, the gap between germline ends came to 19 bases. CDR3 length: 16 residues. In DNA, the CDR3 is TGCGCCAGCAGCTTTGCTCCGGGCCGATCCTTTTACGAGCAGTACTTC. This sequence encodes CASSFAPGRSFYEQYF.

About this clonotype: This may be a read error, as it is one base from a much larger clone. The chain employs TRBV12-3 or TRBV12-4 and TRBJ1-5, with D unclear. This CDR3 contains 13 residues. The CDR3 DNA reads TGTGCCAGCAGGGGAAGCCCGGGCCAGCCCGAGCATTTT. The encoded protein is CASRGSPGQPEHF.

This clonotype appeared many times. CDR3 sequence reads: CASRYQGDQPQHF. The CDR3 DNA reads as TGTGCCAGCAGGTATCAGGGGGATCAGCCCCAGCATTTT. The chain employs TRBV6-2 or TRBV6-3 and TRBJ1-5; 7 bases fit TRBD1. The CDR3 covers 13 residues. Germline values: CDR1 MNHEY, CDR2 SVGEGT. Losses at the gene ends were 6 bases for V and 5 bases for J; bases not matched to a gene: 4.

This clonotype was seen repeatedly, ten times or more. The J gene is TRBJ2-3, the V gene TRBV9, with TRBD1 matching over 8 bases. This CDR3 has 14 residues. The germline CDR1 and CDR2 sequences are SGDLS and YYNGEE. V was clipped by 1 base and J by 2 bases; unmatched bases: 0. CDR3 in amino acids: CASSVQGATDTQYF. CDR3 bases: TGTGCCAGCAGCGTACAGGGGGCCACAGATACGCAGTATTTT. Based on the CDR3 plus reference TRBV9 and TRBJ2-3, the full variable domain is DSGVTQTPKHLITATGQRVTLRCSPRSGDLSVYWYQQSLDQGLQFLIQYYNGEERAKGNILERFSAQQFPDLHSELNLSSLELGDSALYFCASSVQGATDTQYFGPGTRLTVL.

Comments on this clonotype: The junction differs from germline at one of its ends, possibly a read error. The gene calls are TRBV27 and TRBJ2-3; the D gene is possibly TRBD2 (7 bases). CDR3 length: 16 amino acids. Per germline, CDR1 MNHEY and CDR2 SMNVEV (reference sequence). The CDR3 DNA is TGTGCCAGCAGTCCGATTTCGGGGGGCCGAGCAGATCCGCAGTATTTT. Translation gives CASSPISGGRADPQYF.

This clonotype was seen a handful of times. The chain joins TRBV30 to TRBJ1-1; 9 bases fit TRBD1. Germline-derived CDR1 and CDR2 are GTSNPN and SVGIG (reference sequence). CDR3 length: 14 amino acids. Trimming at V came to 2 bases and at J to 10 bases, leaving 11 bases not matched to a gene. The CDR3 reads CAWSPLGQGVIAFF. The CDR3 bases are TGTGCCTGGAGTCCCCTGGGACAGGGAGTTATAGCTTTCTTT. The variable domain in full, with the rest retrieved from reference TRBV30 and TRBJ1-1, is SQTIHQWPATLVQPVGSPLSLECTVEGTSNPNLYWYRQAAGRGLQLLFYSVGIGQISSEVPQNLSASRPQDRQFILSSKKLLLSDSGFYLCAWSPLGQGVIAFFGQGTRLTVV.

The V call is TRBV19, the J call TRBJ2-1; D is uncertain. Germline V CDR1 and CDR2: LNHDA, SQIVND (reference sequence). There are 12 residues in the CDR3. Trimming took off 6 bases at V and 7 bases at J, with 10 bases between the two ends. The CDR3: CASREDRNEQFF. CDR3 nucleotide sequence: TGTGCCAGTAGAGAAGACCGGAATGAGCAGTTCTTC.

This clonotype was seen repeatedly, ten times or more. The chain recombines TRBV4-3 with TRBJ1-6; no firm D call. The germline V gene has CDR1 LGHNA and CDR2 YSLEER. The CDR3 is 16 amino acids. V was pared by 0 bases and J by 6 bases, with 12 bases between. The CDR3 reads CASSQDRGQLNSPLHF. The DNA for the CDR3 is TGCGCCAGCAGCCAAGATCGAGGGCAGCTTAATTCACCCCTCCACTTT.

This clonotype was recorded at least ten times. The CDR3 region is CASSRLRTSSYEQYF. The CDR3 region has the DNA TGTGCCAGCAGCCGACTCAGGACTAGTTCGTACGAGCAGTACTTC. The rearrangement uses TRBV28 and TRBJ2-7; 7 bases are shared with TRBD2. Per the germline V gene, CDR1 is MDHEN and CDR2 is SYDVKM. The CDR3 is made up of 15 amino acids. V shed 6 bases, J shed 4 bases, and the junction held 12 bases outside the gene matches.

A single count supports this clonotype. The chain combines TRBV5-4 with TRBJ1-1; 8 positions agree with TRBD1. The CDR3 extends over 13 amino acids. V gave up 5 bases and J gave up 4 bases; unmatched junction bases: 4. Germline V CDR1 and CDR2: SGHNT, YYREEE (reference sequence). The CDR3 nucleotides read TGTGCCAGCAGGAGTACAGGGGGCACTGAAGCTTTCTTT. Its protein product is CASRSTGGTEAFF.

The chain links TRBV11-1 to TRBJ1-1, with D tentatively TRBD1 (6 bases). CDR3 length: 15 residues. Trimming shortened V by 3 bases and J by 3 bases, and 14 bases separated the two germline ends. The V gene's germline CDR1 is SGHAT and CDR2 FQDESV (reference sequence). In nucleotides, the CDR3 is TGTGCCAGCAGCTTGGGGGCCGGGGGGGACACTGAAGCTTTCTTT. This codes for CASSLGAGGDTEAFF.

This clonotype was observed at least ten times. This chain joins TRBV9 and TRBJ2-3; D gene unclear. The V and J ends lost 4 bases and 2 bases respectively, with 8 bases between them. The CDR3 has 13 residues. The germline V gene has CDR1 SGDLS and CDR2 YYNGEE. The CDR3 nucleotides are TGTGCCAGCAGCACCCAGATCACAGATACGCAGTATTTT. Amino acid sequence: CASSTQITDTQYF.

There are many counts of this clonotype. The J gene is TRBJ2-2, the V gene TRBV4-3, with D possibly being TRBD1 or TRBD2 (6 bases each). Between the trimmed V and J ends, which lost 2 bases and 0 bases, there was a span of 19 bases. The CDR3 has 19 amino acids. Germline CDR1 reads LGHNA; CDR2 reads YSLEER. The CDR3 DNA sequence: TGCGCCAGCAGCCAACTCTACGGGGGCTCTAGCGCGAACACCGGGGAGCTGTTTTTT. Amino acids: CASSQLYGGSSANTGELFF.

This clonotype appeared many times. J is TRBJ2-3 and V is TRBV28, with TRBD2 identical over 9 bases. The germline CDR1 and CDR2 sequences are MDHEN and SYDVKM. This CDR3 comprises 15 residues. Trimming cost V 8 bases and J 4 bases; bases outside gene matches: 10. The CDR3 coding sequence is TGTGCCAGCTCTAGCGGCGGGAGGGCCCCAGATACGCAGTATTTT. Translating it yields CASSSGGRAPDTQYF.

In this sample, this clonotype turned up many times. The chain employs TRBV4-3 and TRBJ1-2; unclear D gene. CDR1 and CDR2 (germline): LGHNA, YSLEER. The CDR3 has 16 amino acids. Trimming cost V 3 bases and J 2 bases, with 16 bases left between them. The CDR3 DNA sequence: TGCGCCAGCAGCCACCTAGCCACCCCGCTAAACTATGGCTACACCTTC. Amino acid sequence: CASSHLATPLNYGYTF.

Comments on this clonotype: One base away lies a much larger clone, so this may be a sequencing read error. This chain joins TRBV7-9 and TRBJ1-4; D is perhaps TRBD1 (6 bases). Germline CDR1 SEHNR, CDR2 FQNEAQ (reference sequence). CDR3 size: 15 residues. CDR3 in DNA: TGTGCCAGCAGCTCAAACGGACAGCCTAATGAAAAACTGTCTTTT. Translated, it gives CASSSNGQPNEKLSF.

Many counts were recorded for this clonotype. J is TRBJ2-2 and V is TRBV9; D ambiguous. Germline CDR1 and CDR2: SGDLS and YYNGEE. V lost 0 bases and J 6 bases, leaving 6 bases between the germline ends. The CDR3 spans 13 residues. CDR3 nucleotides: TGTGCCAGCAGCGTAGTTGGGGCCGGGGAGCTGTTTTTT. Translated, it gives CASSVVGAGELFF.

This clonotype was detected many times. The J gene is TRBJ2-1, the V gene TRBV6-6; 9 nucleotides match TRBD2. The CDR3 length is 12 residues. Germline V gene lookup returns CDR1 MNHNY and CDR2 SVGAGI (reference sequence). V was clipped by 5 bases and J by 12 bases; unmatched bases: 5. The CDR3 DNA reads TGTGCCAGCAGTACGGGACTAGCTCGGCAGTTCTTC. It yields the protein CASSTGLARQFF.

This clonotype was recorded many times. The chain employs TRBV18 and TRBJ1-2; D unresolved. The V gene's germline CDR1 is KGHSH and CDR2 LQKENI. The CDR3 has 13 amino acids. Trimming left V 0 bases short and J 6 bases short, with 8 bases between. CDR3 DNA: TGTGCCAGCTCACCACCGAACGGTCATGGCTACACCTTC. Translating it yields CASSPPNGHGYTF. The full variable domain, in which reference TRBV18 and TRBJ1-2 provide the parts outside the CDR3, is NAGVMQNPRHLVRRRGQEARLRCSPMKGHSHVYWYRQLPEEGLKFMVYLQKENIIDESGMPKERFSAEFPKEGPSILRIQQVVRGDSAAYFCASSPPNGHGYTFGSGTRLTVV.

Notes on this clonotype: Possible read error: a much larger clone is one base away. V usage is TRBV10-3 and J usage is TRBJ2-2; 7 nucleotides align to TRBD2. CDR1 and CDR2 (germline): ENHRY, SYGVKD. The J segment lost 1 base and the V segment lost 9 bases, leaving 5 bases of the junction unmatched. CDR3 length: 14 residues. CDR3 DNA: TGTGCCATAGGGAGGGCACAGAACACCGGGGAGCTGTTTTTT. This encodes CAIGRAQNTGELFF.

This clonotype has ten or more counts. The chain links TRBV6-5 to TRBJ2-7, with D perhaps given as TRBD1 or TRBD2 (5 bases each). Germline CDR1 MNHEY, CDR2 SVGAGI. The CDR3 extends over 12 amino acids. With 6 bases removed from V and 8 bases from J, the gap between germline ends came to 14 bases. This CDR3 is CASRYGRDQQYF. The CDR3 nucleotides are TGTGCCAGCAGGTACGGTAGGGACCAGCAGTACTTC.

Comments on this clonotype: This may stem from a read error, because a much larger clone lies one nucleotide away. The V gene is TRBV11-2, the J gene TRBJ2-7; D unclear. This CDR3 spans 14 amino acids. The germline V and J ends were trimmed by 0 bases and 9 bases, with 15 bases remaining between them. CDR1 and CDR2 from the germline V gene are SGHAT and FQNNGV. CDR3 DNA sequence: TGTGCCAGCAGCTTAGATTATCCGTGGCTGGGGCAGTACTTC. It specifies CASSLDYPWLGQYF. The full variable domain, in which reference TRBV11-2 and TRBJ2-7 provide the parts outside the CDR3, is EAGVAQSPRYKIIEKRQSVAFWCNPISGHATLYWYQQILGQGPKLLIQFQNNGVVDDSQLPKDRFSAERLKGVDSTLKIQPAKLEDSAVYLCASSLDYPWLGQYFGPGTRLTVT.

This clonotype was seen repeatedly, ten times or more. V gene TRBV2 combines with J gene TRBJ2-3; weak D call: TRBD1 (6 bases). Between the trimmed V and J ends, which lost 4 bases and 1 base, there was a span of 9 bases. The germline V gene has CDR1 SNHLY and CDR2 FYNNEI. The length of the CDR3 is 14 residues. The CDR3 here is CASSGAGGTDTQYF. The CDR3 DNA reads as TGTGCCAGCAGTGGGGCAGGGGGCACAGATACGCAGTATTTT. The full variable domain, its missing parts supplied by reference TRBV2 and TRBJ2-3, is EPEVTQTPSHQVTQMGQEVILRCVPISNHLYFYWYRQILGQKVEFLVSFYNNEISEKSEIFDDQFSVERPDGSNFTLKIRSTKLEDSAMYFCASSGAGGTDTQYFGPGTRLTVL.

This clonotype showed up many times. This sequence joins TRBV4-3 and TRBJ2-3; TRBD1 might be the D (5 bases). The V and J ends lost 1 base and 2 bases respectively, with 10 bases between them. Germline CDR1 reads LGHNA; CDR2 reads YSLEER. This CDR3 has 15 amino acids. CDR3 loop: CASSQGSRDTDTQYF. CDR3 DNA sequence: TGCGCCAGCAGCCAAGGTTCCAGGGACACAGATACGCAGTATTTT.

This clonotype came up many times. V and J are TRBV28 and TRBJ2-4, with a weak D call TRBD2 (7 bases). The length of the CDR3 is 15 residues. Trimming took off 5 bases at V and 6 bases at J, with 17 bases between the two ends. The germline gives CDR1 MDHEN, CDR2 SYDVKM. The CDR3 loop is CASSPGGATGNIQYF. CDR3 bases: TGTGCCAGCAGTCCTGGGGGGGCCACCGGAAACATTCAGTACTTC.

Concerning this clonotype itself: This could be a read error, since a much larger clone is one nucleotide away. The J gene is TRBJ2-3, the V gene TRBV7-2; D remains ambiguous. The CDR3 consists of 13 residues. Germline V CDR1 and CDR2: SGHTA, FQGNSA. CDR3 DNA: TGTCCCAGCAGCATGCGGAACGCAGATACGCAGTATTTT. Translation: CPSSMRNADTQYF.

Ten or more counts support this clonotype. V is TRBV20-1 and J is TRBJ2-3; D ambiguous. V lost 3 bases and J lost 2, with 6 bases in between. Per the germline V gene, CDR1 is DFQATT and CDR2 is SNEGSKA (reference sequence). The CDR3 runs to 12 residues. The CDR3 protein is CSARVSTDTQYF. In DNA, the CDR3 is TGCAGTGCTAGGGTCTCCACAGATACGCAGTATTTT.

Ten or more counts support this clonotype. The chain couples TRBV7-3 to TRBJ2-1; 7 bases align to TRBD2. Unmatched junction bases numbered 18, after V lost 5 bases and J lost 5 bases. The CDR3 sequence is 18 residues long. CDR1 is SGHTA and CDR2 is FQGTGA in the germline V gene. This chain's CDR3 is CASSRYPFGEGRNNEQFF. In DNA, the CDR3 is TGTGCCAGCAGCCGCTACCCATTCGGGGAGGGGCGCAACAATGAGCAGTTCTTC.

This clonotype was seen many times. The chain uses TRBV7-2 and TRBJ2-7; D is ambiguous. V was clipped by 9 bases and J by 2 bases, with 11 bases between them. The CDR3 covers 12 residues. Germline CDR1 reads SGHTA; CDR2 reads FQGNSA. In nucleotides, the CDR3 is TGTGCCAGTCGAGATGCGGCCTACGAGCAGTACTTC. It translates to CASRDAAYEQYF.

There are many counts of this clonotype. The chain combines TRBV29-1 with TRBJ2-5; 7 bases match TRBD1. J gave up 4 bases and V 6 bases, and 14 bases lay outside the gene matches. The CDR3 runs 15 residues. Germline V gene lookup returns CDR1 SQVTM and CDR2 ANQGSEA. CDR3 nucleotide sequence: TGCAGCGTCCCCAGTCAGAGGGGGCGGCGAGAGACCCAGTACTTC. Translation: CSVPSQRGRRETQYF.